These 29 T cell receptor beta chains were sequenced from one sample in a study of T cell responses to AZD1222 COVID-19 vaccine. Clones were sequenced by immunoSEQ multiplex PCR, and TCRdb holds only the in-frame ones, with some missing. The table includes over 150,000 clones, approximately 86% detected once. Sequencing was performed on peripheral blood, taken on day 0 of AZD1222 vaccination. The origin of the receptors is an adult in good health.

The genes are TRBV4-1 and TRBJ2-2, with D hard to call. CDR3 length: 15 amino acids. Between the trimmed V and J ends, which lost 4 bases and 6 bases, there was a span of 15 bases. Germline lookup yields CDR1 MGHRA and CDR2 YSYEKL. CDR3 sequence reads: CASSLENWVAGELFF. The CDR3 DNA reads TGCGCCAGCAGCCTAGAAAACTGGGTCGCCGGGGAGCTGTTTTTT.

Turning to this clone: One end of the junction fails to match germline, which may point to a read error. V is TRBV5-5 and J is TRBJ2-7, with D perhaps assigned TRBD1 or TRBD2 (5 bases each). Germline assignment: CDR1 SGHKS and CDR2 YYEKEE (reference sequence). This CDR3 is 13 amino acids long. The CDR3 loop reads CASSSGTSDEQYF. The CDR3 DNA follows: TGTGCCAGCAGCTCCGGGACCTCCGACGAGCAGTACTTC.

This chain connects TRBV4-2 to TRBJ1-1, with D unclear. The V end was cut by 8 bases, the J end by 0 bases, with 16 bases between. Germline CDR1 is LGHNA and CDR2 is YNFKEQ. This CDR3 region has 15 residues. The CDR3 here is CASAQGQIMNTEAFF. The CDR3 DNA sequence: TGTGCCAGCGCACAAGGTCAGATCATGAACACTGAAGCTTTCTTT.

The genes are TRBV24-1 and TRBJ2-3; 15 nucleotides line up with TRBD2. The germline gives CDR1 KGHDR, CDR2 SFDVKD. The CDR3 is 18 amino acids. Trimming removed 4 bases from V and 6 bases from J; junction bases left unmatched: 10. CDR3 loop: CATSDKDGTSGGTDTQYF. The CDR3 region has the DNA TGTGCCACCAGTGACAAAGACGGGACTAGCGGGGGGACGGATACGCAGTATTTT.

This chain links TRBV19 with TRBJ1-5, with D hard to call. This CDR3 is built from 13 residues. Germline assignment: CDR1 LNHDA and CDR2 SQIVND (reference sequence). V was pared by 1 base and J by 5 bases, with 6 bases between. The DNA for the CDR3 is TGTGCCAGTAGTATAGCCCGGCATCAGCCCCAGCATTTT. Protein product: CASSIARHQPQHF.

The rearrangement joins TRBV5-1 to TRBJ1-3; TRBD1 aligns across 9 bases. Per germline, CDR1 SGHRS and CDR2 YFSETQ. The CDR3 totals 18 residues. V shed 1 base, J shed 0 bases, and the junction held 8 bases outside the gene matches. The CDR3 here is CASSLRAGQGPSGNTIYF. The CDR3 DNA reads TGCGCCAGCAGCTTGCGGGCGGGACAGGGACCCTCTGGAAACACCATATATTTT.

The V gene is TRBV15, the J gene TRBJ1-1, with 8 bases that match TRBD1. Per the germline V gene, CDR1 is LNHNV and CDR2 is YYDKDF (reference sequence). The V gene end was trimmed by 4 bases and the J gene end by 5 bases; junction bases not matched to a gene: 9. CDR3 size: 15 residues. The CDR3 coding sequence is TGTGCCACCAGCATGGGTGGACAGGGACTGACTGAAGCTTTCTTT. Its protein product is CATSMGGQGLTEAFF. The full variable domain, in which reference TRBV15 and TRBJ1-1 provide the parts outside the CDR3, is DAMVIQNPRYQVTQFGKPVTLSCSQTLNHNVMYWYQQKSSQAPKLLFHYYDKDFNNEADTPDNFQSRRPNTSFCFLDIRSPGLGDTAMYLCATSMGGQGLTEAFFGQGTRLTVV.

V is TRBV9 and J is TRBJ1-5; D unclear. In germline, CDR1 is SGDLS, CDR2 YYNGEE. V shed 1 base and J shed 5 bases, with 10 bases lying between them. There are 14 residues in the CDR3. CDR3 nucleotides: TGTGCCAGCAGCGTAAAGGGTACGGATCAGCCCCAGCATTTT. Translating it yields CASSVKGTDQPQHF.

The CDR3 DNA reads TGTGCCAGCAGAGGGACCCCCCGGGATACGCAGTATTTT. Translated, it gives CASRGTPRDTQYF. The chain has TRBV6-5 and TRBJ2-3, with D possibly called TRBD1 or TRBD2 (5 bases each). The CDR3 has 13 amino acids. V lost 6 bases and J 6 bases, leaving 13 bases between the germline ends. CDR1 and CDR2 (germline): MNHEY, SVGAGI.

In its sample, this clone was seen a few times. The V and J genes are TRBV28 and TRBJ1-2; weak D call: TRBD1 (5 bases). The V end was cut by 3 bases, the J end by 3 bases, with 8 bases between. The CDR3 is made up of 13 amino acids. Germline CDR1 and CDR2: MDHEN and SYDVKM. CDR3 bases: TGTGCCAGCAGTTTTATCAGGGACTATGGCTACACCTTC. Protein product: CASSFIRDYGYTF.

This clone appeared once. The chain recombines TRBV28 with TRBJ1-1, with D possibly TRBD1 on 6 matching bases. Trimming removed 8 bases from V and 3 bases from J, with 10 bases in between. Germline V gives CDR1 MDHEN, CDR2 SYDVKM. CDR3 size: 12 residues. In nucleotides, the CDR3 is TGTGCCAGCTGGGGGCGCGACACTGAAGCTTTCTTT. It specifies CASWGRDTEAFF.

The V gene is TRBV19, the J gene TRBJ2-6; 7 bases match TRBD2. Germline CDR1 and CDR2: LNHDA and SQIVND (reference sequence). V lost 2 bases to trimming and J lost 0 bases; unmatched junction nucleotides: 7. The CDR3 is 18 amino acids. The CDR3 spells CASSINSGPTSGANVLTF. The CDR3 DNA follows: TGTGCCAGTAGTATAAATAGCGGGCCGACCTCTGGGGCCAACGTCCTGACTTTC.

Written as DNA, the CDR3 is TGTGCCAGCAGACAAAAAAGCCACACTAGCGTGAACACCGGGGAGCTGTTTTTT. Its translation is CASRQKSHTSVNTGELFF. This chain connects TRBV27 to TRBJ2-2; TRBD2 agrees at 7 bases. The germline V gene encodes CDR1 MNHEY and CDR2 SMNVEV (reference sequence). This CDR3 is 18 amino acids long. Losses at the gene ends were 6 bases for V and 1 base for J; bases not matched to a gene: 14.

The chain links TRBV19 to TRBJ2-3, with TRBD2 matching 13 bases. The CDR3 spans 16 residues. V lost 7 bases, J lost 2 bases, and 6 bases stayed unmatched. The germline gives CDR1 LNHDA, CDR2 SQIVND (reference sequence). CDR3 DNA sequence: TGTGCCAGTAACCCGGGACTAGCGGGACCCACAGATACGCAGTATTTT. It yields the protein CASNPGLAGPTDTQYF. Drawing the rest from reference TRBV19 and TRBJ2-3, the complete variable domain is DGGITQSPKYLFRKEGQNVTLSCEQNLNHDAMYWYRQDPGQGLRLIYYSQIVNDFQKGDIAEGYSVSREKKESFPLTVTSAQKNPTAFYLCASNPGLAGPTDTQYFGPGTRLTVL.

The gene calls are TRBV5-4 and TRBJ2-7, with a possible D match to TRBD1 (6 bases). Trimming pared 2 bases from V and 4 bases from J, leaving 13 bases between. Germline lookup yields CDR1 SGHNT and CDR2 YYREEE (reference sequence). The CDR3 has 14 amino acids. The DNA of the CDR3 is TGTGCCAGCAGCTTTGCAGGGGCTCGATACGAGCAGTACTTC. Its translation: CASSFAGARYEQYF.

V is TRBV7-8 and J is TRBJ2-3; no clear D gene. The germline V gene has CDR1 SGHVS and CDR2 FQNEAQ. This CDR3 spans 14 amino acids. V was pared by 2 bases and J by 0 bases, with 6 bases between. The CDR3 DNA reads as TGTGCCAGCAGCTTACAGAGGAGCACAGATACGCAGTATTTT. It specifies CASSLQRSTDTQYF.

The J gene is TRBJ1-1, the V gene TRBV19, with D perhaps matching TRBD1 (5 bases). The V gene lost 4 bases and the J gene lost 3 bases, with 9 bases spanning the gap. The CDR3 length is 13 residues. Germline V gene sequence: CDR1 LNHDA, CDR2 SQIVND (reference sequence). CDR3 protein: CASSRGSDTEAFF. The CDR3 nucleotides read TGTGCCAGTAGTAGGGGCTCGGACACTGAAGCTTTCTTT.

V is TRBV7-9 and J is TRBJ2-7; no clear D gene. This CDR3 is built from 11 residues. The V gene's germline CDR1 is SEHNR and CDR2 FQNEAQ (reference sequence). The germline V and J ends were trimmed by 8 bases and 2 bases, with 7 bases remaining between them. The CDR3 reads CASPAPYEQYF. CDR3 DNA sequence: TGTGCCAGCCCCGCCCCCTACGAGCAGTACTTC.

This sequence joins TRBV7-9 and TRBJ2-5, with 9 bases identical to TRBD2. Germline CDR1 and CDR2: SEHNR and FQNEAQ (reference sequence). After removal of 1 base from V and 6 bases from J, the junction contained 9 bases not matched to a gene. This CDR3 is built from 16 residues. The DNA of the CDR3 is TGTGCCAGCAGCTTAGAAGATAGCGGGAGCCGGAAGACCCAGTACTTC. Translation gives CASSLEDSGSRKTQYF.

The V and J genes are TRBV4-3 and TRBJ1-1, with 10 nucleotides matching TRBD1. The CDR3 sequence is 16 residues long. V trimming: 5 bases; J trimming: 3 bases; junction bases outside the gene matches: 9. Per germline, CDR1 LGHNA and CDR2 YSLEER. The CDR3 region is CASSGDRGGGYTEAFF. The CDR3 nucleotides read TGCGCCAGCAGCGGGGACAGGGGCGGGGGGTACACTGAAGCTTTCTTT.

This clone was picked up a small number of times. The CDR3 here is CASSPRTDFDSPLHF. CDR3 nucleotides: TGTGCCAGCAGCCCTAGGACAGATTTTGATTCACCCCTCCACTTT. This chain links TRBV3-1 (or the pseudogene TRBV3-2) with TRBJ1-6; TRBD1 might be the D (6 bases). Trimming stripped 4 bases from V and 8 bases from J, with 15 bases between. This CDR3 is built from 15 residues. CDR1 is LGHDT, CDR2 YNNKEL, per germline (reference sequence).

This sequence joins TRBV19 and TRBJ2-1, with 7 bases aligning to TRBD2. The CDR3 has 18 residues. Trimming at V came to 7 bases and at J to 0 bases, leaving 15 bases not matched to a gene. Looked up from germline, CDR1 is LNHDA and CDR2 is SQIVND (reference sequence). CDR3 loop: CASTRSLAETSSYNEQFF. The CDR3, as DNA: TGTGCCAGTACACGATCGCTAGCGGAGACTAGCTCCTACAATGAGCAGTTCTTC. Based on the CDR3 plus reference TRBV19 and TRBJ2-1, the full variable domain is DGGITQSPKYLFRKEGQNVTLSCEQNLNHDAMYWYRQDPGQGLRLIYYSQIVNDFQKGDIAEGYSVSREKKESFPLTVTSAQKNPTAFYLCASTRSLAETSSYNEQFFGPGTRLTVL.

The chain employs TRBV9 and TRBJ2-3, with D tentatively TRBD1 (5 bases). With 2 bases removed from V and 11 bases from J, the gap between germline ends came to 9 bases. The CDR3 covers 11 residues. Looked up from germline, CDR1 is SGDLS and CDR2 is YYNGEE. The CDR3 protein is CASSVPDKQYF. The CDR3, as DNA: TGTGCCAGCAGCGTTCCGGACAAGCAGTATTTT.

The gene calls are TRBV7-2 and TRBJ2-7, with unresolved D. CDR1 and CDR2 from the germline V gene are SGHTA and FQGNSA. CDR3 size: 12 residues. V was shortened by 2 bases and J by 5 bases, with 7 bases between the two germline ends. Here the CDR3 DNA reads TGTGCCAGCAGCTTACCGGTCCACGAGCAGTACTTC. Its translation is CASSLPVHEQYF.

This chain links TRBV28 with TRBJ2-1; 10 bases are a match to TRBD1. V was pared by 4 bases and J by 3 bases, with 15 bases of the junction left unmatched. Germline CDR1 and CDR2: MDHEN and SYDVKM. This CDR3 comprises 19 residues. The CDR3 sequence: CASSSAGTGDYRHYNEQFF. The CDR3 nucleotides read TGTGCCAGCAGTTCCGCCGGGACAGGGGACTACCGACACTACAATGAGCAGTTCTTC.

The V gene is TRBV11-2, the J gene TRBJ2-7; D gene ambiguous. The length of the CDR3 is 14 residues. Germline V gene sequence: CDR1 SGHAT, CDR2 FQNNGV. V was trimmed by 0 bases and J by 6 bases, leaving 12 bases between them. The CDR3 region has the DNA TGTGCCAGCAGCTTAGACCGGCTAGTACCCGAGCAGTACTTC. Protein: CASSLDRLVPEQYF.

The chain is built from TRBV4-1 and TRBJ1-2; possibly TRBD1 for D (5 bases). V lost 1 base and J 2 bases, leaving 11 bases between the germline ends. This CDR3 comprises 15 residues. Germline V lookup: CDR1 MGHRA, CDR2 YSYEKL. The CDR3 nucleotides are TGCGCCAGCAGCCAAGGATATACAGGAAACTATGGCTACACCTTC. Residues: CASSQGYTGNYGYTF.

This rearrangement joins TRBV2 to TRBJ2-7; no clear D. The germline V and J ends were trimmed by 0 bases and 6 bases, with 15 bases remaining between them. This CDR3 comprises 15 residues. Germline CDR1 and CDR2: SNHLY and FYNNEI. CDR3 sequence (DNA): TGTGCCAGCAGTGAAGCGCCCCGACGTAGTCTCGAGCAGTACTTC. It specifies CASSEAPRRSLEQYF.

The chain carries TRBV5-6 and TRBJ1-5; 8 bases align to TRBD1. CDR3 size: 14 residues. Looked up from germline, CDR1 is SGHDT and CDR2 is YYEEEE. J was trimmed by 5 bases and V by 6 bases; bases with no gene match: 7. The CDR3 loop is CASTFLTGDQPQHF. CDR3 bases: TGTGCCAGCACCTTTCTGACAGGGGATCAGCCCCAGCATTTT.